One T cell receptor (beta chain) is described in this entry. The data were taken from a study of shared clonotypes between healthy human individuals. V dropped 2 bases and J dropped 1; count of bases not matched to a gene: 8. The CDR3 is 16 amino acids. From germline, CDR1 is SGHNT and CDR2 YYREEE (reference sequence). The data were produced by immunoSEQ multiplex PCR, yet TCRdb's version contains in-frame clones alone and is incomplete. The data contain 2,100,000 or so clones, nearly 97% of them seen just once; the ten biggest clones take up around 0.13%. All donors were healthy HIV-negative adults lacking recent acute infections or vaccinations. The study separated CD4+ cells into CD45RA+ naive and CD45RA-negative memory subsets.

Sequenced material: naive CD4+ T cells sorted from blood. Subset here: CD45RA+ positively selected. The chain links TRBV5-4 to TRBJ1-1, with 7 bases fitting TRBD1. The source of this sequence is a man aged 18 to 29 in good health. This CDR3 reads CASSFRQGPGNTEAFF. The DNA of the CDR3 is TGTGCCAGCAGCTTTCGACAGGGCCCTGGGAACACTGAAGCTTTCTTT.